A selection of T cell receptor beta chains follows, all from one sample in a study of blood T cell repertoires in COVID-19. Only in-frame clones appear in the TCRdb table, and some are missing; sequencing was by immunoSEQ multiplex PCR. The sample has roughly 160,000 clones; 65% to 85% are singletons. The sample was peripheral blood. Receptors were obtained from a woman aged 70 to 79 who had recovered from COVID-19. Both conserved end residues are part of each CDR3. A D gene is named only where the DNA matches it firmly. Rows may omit the clone size; those that give it use once, few, many or a size class.

TRBV4-3	.	TRBJ2-1	once	TGCGCCAGCAGCCGGGGCGGGACCCCGCTCCCCTACAATGAGCAGTTCTTC	CASSRGGTPLPYNEQFF
TRBV7-2	.	TRBJ2-3	.	TGTGCCAGCAGCTTAGGGGGCGGCTACTCAGATACGCAGTATTTT	CASSLGGGYSDTQYF
TRBV24-1	.	TRBJ2-3	once	TGTGCCACCAGTGGGGGACTCCCTAGCACAGATACGCAGTATTTT	CATSGGLPSTDTQYF
TRBV19	TRBD1	TRBJ1-4	.	TGTGCCAGTAGTAGGACAGGGGATAATGAAAAACTGTTTTTT	CASSRTGDNEKLFF
TRBV5-1	.	TRBJ2-2	.	TGCGCCAGCAGCTCCGGGAACCCGTGGACCGGGGAGCTGTTTTTT	CASSSGNPWTGELFF
TRBV28	TRBD2	TRBJ2-7	.	TGTGCCAGCTGCGGGGGTGGGGAGGGCGACTACGAGCAGTACTTC	CASCGGGEGDYEQYF
TRBV10-2	.	TRBJ1-1	.	TGCGCCAGCAGTGCCGTCCCGACGAGGGCTGAAGCTTTCTTT	CASSAVPTRAEAFF
TRBV5-1	.	TRBJ2-3	.	TGCGCCAGCAGCTTGCCCCTAGCGACTAGCACAGATACGCAGTATTTT	CASSLPLATSTDTQYF
TRBV3-1/TRBV3-2	TRBD1	TRBJ1-5	.	TGTGCCAGCAGCCAAGGCACAGGGGGGGATCAGCCCCAGCATTTT	CASSQGTGGDQPQHF
TRBV30	.	TRBJ2-1	.	TGTGCCTGGAGCCCCAACTCCTACAATGAGCAGTTCTTC	CAWSPNSYNEQFF
TRBV27	TRBD2	TRBJ2-7	.	TGTGCCAGCAGTTCCTATGATCTAGCGGGAGTTGGGTACGAGCAGTACTTC	CASSSYDLAGVGYEQYF
TRBV20-1	.	TRBJ1-1	few	TGCAGTGCTAGTAAGGGGAAAACTGAAGCTTTCTTT	CSASKGKTEAFF
TRBV24-1	.	TRBJ2-7	.	TGTGCCACCAGTGATTCCCTCGAAGGCAGAGGGGAGCAGTACTTC	CATSDSLEGRGEQYF
TRBV18	.	TRBJ2-5	.	TGTGCCAGCTCACCCGGGTATCAAGAGACCCAGTACTTC	CASSPGYQETQYF
TRBV28	.	TRBJ1-2	.	TGTGCCAGCAGTTTCTGGGAGACGAAGGGTGGCTACACCTTC	CASSFWETKGGYTF
TRBV9	TRBD1	TRBJ1-5	.	TGTGCCAGCAGCGACAGGGGGCAGGGGCAGCCCCAGCATTTT	CASSDRGQGQPQHF
TRBV21-1	.	TRBJ1-1	.	TGTGCCAGCAGCAAAGGCCGGGGTGAAGCTTTCTTT	CASSKGRGEAFF
TRBV19	.	TRBJ2-7	.	TGTGCCAGTAGTATCGCCCAGGGCTACGAGCAGTACTTC	CASSIAQGYEQYF
TRBV4-1	.	TRBJ1-4	.	TGCGCCAGCAGCCAAGGGTCCGGGGTGGCTAATGAAAAACTGTTTTTT	CASSQGSGVANEKLFF
TRBV7-9	TRBD2	TRBJ2-4	.	TGTGCCAGCAGCCCTCGGCGGGGGGACTTTCAGTACTTC	CASSPRRGDFQYF
TRBV2	.	TRBJ1-2	few	TGTGCCAGCAGTGTAGGGCAGGGCGCCGGGAGTGGCTACACCTTC	CASSVGQGAGSGYTF
TRBV5-4	.	TRBJ2-7	.	TGTGCCAGCAGCTTGGCGACAGACCATTACGAGCAGTACTTC	CASSLATDHYEQYF
TRBV19	TRBD1	TRBJ2-6	.	TGTGCCAGTAGTGCCAGGGGGCGAGGGGCCAACGTCCTGACTTTC	CASSARGRGANVLTF
TRBV5-1	.	TRBJ1-1	.	TGCGCCAGCAGCTTGGATGCCGGGGGGAACACTGAAGCTTTCTTT	CASSLDAGGNTEAFF
TRBV21-1	.	TRBJ2-3	.	TGTGCCAGCACCACGGGACTAGCGGGAGCTCGTAATACGCAGTATTTT	CASTTGLAGARNTQYF
TRBV5-4	TRBD2	TRBJ2-3	.	TGTGCCAGCAGCCGGGGGGTCCAAATCGGGACTAGCGGGGTCCGGGATACGCAGTATTTT	CASSRGVQIGTSGVRDTQYF
TRBV5-5	.	TRBJ1-4	.	TGTGCCAGCAGCTTGGCCCCCCTAGAAAAACTGTTTTTT	CASSLAPLEKLFF
TRBV27	TRBD2	TRBJ2-1	.	TGTGCCAGCAGCCTAATAGCGGGAGGGAACAATGAGCAGTTCTTC	CASSLIAGGNNEQFF
TRBV18	TRBD1	TRBJ2-2	.	TGTGCCGGCAAACCCGGGACAGGGGACACCGGGGAGCTGTTTTTT	CAGKPGTGDTGELFF
TRBV18	.	TRBJ2-7	.	TGTGCCAGCTCACCCTCGGACTCTTCCTACGAGCAGTACTTC	CASSPSDSSYEQYF
TRBV18	TRBD1	TRBJ1-5	once	TGTGCCAGCTCACCCCCGGGACAGGGAGTTAGCAATCAGCCCCAGCATTTT	CASSPPGQGVSNQPQHF
TRBV27	TRBD2	TRBJ2-2	.	TGTGCCAGCAGTTTATCGGGGGGGTCCACCGGGGAGCTGTTTTTT	CASSLSGGSTGELFF
TRBV12-3/TRBV12-4	.	TRBJ1-1	.	TGTGCCAGCAGGCAGGGTGAAGCTTTCTTT	CASRQGEAFF
TRBV5-4	TRBD2	TRBJ2-7	.	TGTGCCAGCAGCCCCTTTCGGGAGGGGTGGTACGAGCAGTACTTC	CASSPFREGWYEQYF
TRBV12-3/TRBV12-4	.	TRBJ1-6	.	TGTGCCAGCTCTACTCAGGAGGATTCACCCCTCCACTTT	CASSTQEDSPLHF
TRBV3-1/TRBV3-2	.	TRBJ2-5	once	TGTGCCAGCAGCCAAGAGGGGGGTGGGGAGACCCAGTACTTC	CASSQEGGGETQYF
TRBV28	.	TRBJ1-6	few	TGTGCCAGCAGTCCGATGGGCGTTAATTCACCCCTCCACTTT	CASSPMGVNSPLHF
TRBV4-1	TRBD1	TRBJ2-1	.	TGCGCCAGCTCCAGAACAGGGGTCGTGGACAATGAGCAGTTCTTC	CASSRTGVVDNEQFF
TRBV7-3	.	TRBJ2-3	.	TGTGCCAGCAGCCCAGTCGGGGGGCCGGGAGATACGCAGTATTTT	CASSPVGGPGDTQYF
TRBV2	TRBD2	TRBJ2-1	.	TGTGCCAGCTCCCCCGAGCGGGGGGGGGAAAATGAGCAGTTCTTC	CASSPERGGENEQFF
TRBV3-1/TRBV3-2	.	TRBJ2-3	.	TGTGCCAGCAGTCCCGACAGTAGCACAGATACGCAGTATTTT	CASSPDSSTDTQYF
TRBV28	.	TRBJ2-7	.	TGTGCCAGCAGCCAAGGGACTGCCACCTACGAGCAGTACTTC	CASSQGTATYEQYF
TRBV5-4	TRBD2	TRBJ2-2	once	TGTGCCAGCCGATTAGCGGGGCCAGCGGGGGAGCTGTTTTTT	CASRLAGPAGELFF
TRBV29-1	TRBD2	TRBJ2-3	.	TGCAGCGTTTCCGCGGGAGCAGATACGCAGTATTTT	CSVSAGADTQYF
TRBV9	.	TRBJ2-1	once	TGTGCCAGCAGGGGGGCCGGGGCGGGCTACAATGAGCAGTTCTTC	CASRGAGAGYNEQFF
TRBV30	.	TRBJ1-1	.	TGTGCCTGGGGGGGGGAGCGGGCCACTGAAGCTTTCTTT	CAWGGERATEAFF
TRBV3-1/TRBV3-2	.	TRBJ1-4	.	TGTGCCAGCAGCCAAGTATCTGAAAAACTGTTTTTT	CASSQVSEKLFF
TRBV4-1	.	TRBJ2-5	few	TGCGCCAGCAGCCATCCAATGGGGGCGGGAGAGGGAGAGACCCAGTACTTC	CASSHPMGAGEGETQYF
TRBV14	.	TRBJ2-1	.	TGTGCCAGCAGCTGGAGCTCCTACAATGAGCAGTTCTTC	CASSWSSYNEQFF
TRBV5-1	.	TRBJ2-5	.	TGCGCCAGCAGCCCGGGGACGGCGGGGGAGACCCAGTACTTC	CASSPGTAGETQYF
TRBV5-6	.	TRBJ1-2	.	TGTGCCAGCAGCCCAGTAGGGGACTCTGGCTACACCTTC	CASSPVGDSGYTF
TRBV13	.	TRBJ2-3	.	TGTGCCAGCAGCCCGTTAGCCACAGATACGCAGTATTTT	CASSPLATDTQYF
TRBV18	.	TRBJ2-7	.	TGTGCCAGCTCACCAGACGGGCGGGGCGGCTACGAGCAGTACTTC	CASSPDGRGGYEQYF
TRBV18	.	TRBJ1-2	.	TGTGCCAGCTCCGCCGAGGGGGTCTATGGCTACACCTTC	CASSAEGVYGYTF
TRBV5-6	.	TRBJ1-6	.	TGTGCCAGCAGCTTGGTGCAGGGCCAGGGGCTTATTTCACCCCTCCACTTT	CASSLVQGQGLISPLHF
TRBV7-3	.	TRBJ1-2	.	TGTGCCAGCAGCTTAGGACCGGACTTGAGCTACACCTTC	CASSLGPDLSYTF
TRBV5-1	TRBD2	TRBJ2-1	.	TGCGCCAGCAGCCCCACCCCACCGGCGGGAGGGGGTTATGAGCAGTTCTTC	CASSPTPPAGGGYEQFF
TRBV18	.	TRBJ2-7	.	TGTGCCAGCTCACCATTGGCAGCCTACGAGCAGTACTTC	CASSPLAAYEQYF
TRBV29-1	.	TRBJ2-7	few	TGCAGCGTTGGAGTTGGAAGAGGTCTTCTTACCTACGAGCAGTACTTC	CSVGVGRGLLTYEQYF
TRBV15	.	TRBJ2-1	.	TGTGCCACCAGTTGGGGGACAATCTCCTACAATGAGCAGTTCTTC	CATSWGTISYNEQFF